This T cell receptor beta chain was observed in a study of PD-L1 blockade in urothelial cancer. About the research overall: Patients went on atezolizumab in about 2014, receiving 1,200 mg intravenously every 3 weeks. The median number of T cells present in blood samples was 141,255. Study-wide points: Pretreatment TCR clonality in blood, when below the median, was predictive of better survival.

The sample holds one count of this clone. What it binds is not known. Documented time point: peripheral blood 6 weeks after treatment start. Profiled with immunoSEQ multiplex PCR; TCRdb holds only in-frame clones, not every one. The sample shows roughly 30,000 clones, roughly nine tenths of them seen only once. Germline trimming cut 7 bases from V and 7 bases from J; bases unmatched to any gene: 9. The CDR3 runs 12 residues. The germline gives CDR1 SQVTM, CDR2 ANQGSEA. This sequence was found in an elderly man with urothelial cancer. The material sequenced was PBMCs, taken around atezolizumab (anti-PD-L1) treatment. The chain joins TRBV29-1 to TRBJ1-1; TRBD1 matches at 7 bases. The CDR3 region is CSGLTGWGEAFF. CDR3 DNA sequence: TGCAGCGGTCTGACAGGGTGGGGTGAAGCTTTCTTT.